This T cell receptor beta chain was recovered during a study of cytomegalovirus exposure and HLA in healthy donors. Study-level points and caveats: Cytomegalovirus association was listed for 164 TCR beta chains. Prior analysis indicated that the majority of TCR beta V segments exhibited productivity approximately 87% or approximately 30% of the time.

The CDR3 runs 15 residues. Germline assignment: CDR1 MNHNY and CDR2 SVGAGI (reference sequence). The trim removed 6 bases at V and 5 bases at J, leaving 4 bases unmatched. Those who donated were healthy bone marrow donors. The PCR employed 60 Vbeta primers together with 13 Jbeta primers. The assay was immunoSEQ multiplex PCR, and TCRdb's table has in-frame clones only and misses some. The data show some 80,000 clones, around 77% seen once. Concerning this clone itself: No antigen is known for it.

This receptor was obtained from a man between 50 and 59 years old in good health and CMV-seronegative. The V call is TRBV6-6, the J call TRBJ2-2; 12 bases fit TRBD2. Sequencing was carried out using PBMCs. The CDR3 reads CASRTSGGGTGELFF. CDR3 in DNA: TGTGCCAGCAGGACTAGCGGGGGAGGGACCGGGGAGCTGTTTTTT.